The clone carrying this T cell receptor (beta chain) has a single count. Its antigen is unidentified. From germline, CDR1 is SGHRS and CDR2 YFSETQ. Trimming stripped 0 bases from V and 3 bases from J, with 12 bases between. CDR3 size: 15 residues. Produced via immunoSEQ multiplex PCR; TCRdb's table is partial and in-frame only. The table includes 80,000 to 90,000 clones, around 80% detected once. The entry originates in a study of OX40 agonist ivuxolimab in advanced cancers. The wider study: Ivuxolimab doses were 0.01, 0.1, 0.3, 1.5, 3 or 10 mg/kg every 2 weeks. Eligibility rules accepted prior anti-PD-1, anti-PD-L1 or anti-CTLA-4 therapy, and 30% to 40% had some. Study findings and constraints: The work left the antigen specificity of expanded peripheral T cells undetermined.

Exclusion of a patient followed from autoimmune disease history or systemic immunosuppression. The chain combines TRBV5-1 with TRBJ1-1, with D possibly being TRBD1 (5 bases). The material sequenced was CD4+ or CD8+ T cells sorted from blood, taken in a trial of the OX40 agonist ivuxolimab. The clonotype originates from an adult with an advanced solid tumor such as melanoma, head and neck, liver or kidney cancer. Written as DNA, the CDR3 is TGCGCCAGCAGCTTGGACCCAGGGAGGGACACTGAAGCTTTCTTT. Residues: CASSLDPGRDTEAFF. Full variable domain (missing parts from reference TRBV5-1 and TRBJ1-1): KAGVTQTPRYLIKTRGQQVTLSCSPISGHRSVSWYQQTPGQGLQFLFEYFSETQRNKGNFPGRFSGRQFSNSRSEMNVSTLELGDSALYLCASSLDPGRDTEAFFGQGTRLTVV.